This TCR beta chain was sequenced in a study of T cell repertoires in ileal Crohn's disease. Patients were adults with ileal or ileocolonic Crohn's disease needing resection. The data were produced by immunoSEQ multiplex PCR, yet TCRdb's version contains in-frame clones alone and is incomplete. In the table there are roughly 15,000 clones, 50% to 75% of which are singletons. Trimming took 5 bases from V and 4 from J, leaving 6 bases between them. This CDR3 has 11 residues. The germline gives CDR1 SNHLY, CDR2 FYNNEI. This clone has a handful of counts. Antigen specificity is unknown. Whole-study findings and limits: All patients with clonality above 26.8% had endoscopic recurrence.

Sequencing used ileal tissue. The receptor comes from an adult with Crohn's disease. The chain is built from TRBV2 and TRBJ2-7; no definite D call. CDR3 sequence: CASSFAYEQYF. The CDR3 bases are TGTGCCAGCAGTTTCGCGTACGAGCAGTACTTC.